These 24 T cell receptor beta chains originate from one sample sequenced in a study of molecular identifiers for immune sequencing clone quantification. TCRdb independently ran MiXCR on the PCR reads; one entry per CDR3 protein. The data show 350,000 or so distinct CDR3 sequences, around a fifth seen once. The specimen was naive CD8+ T cells from blood, with Jurkat cell RNA spiked in. Subset noted: FACS-sorted CD8+CD4-CCR7+CD45RA+ naive T cells. All receptors come from a human donor in good health. Some libraries in this study had Jurkat cell RNA spiked in.

For this clonotype: Given a much more abundant clone one base away, this may be a read error. The chain employs TRBV2 and TRBJ1-2; D remains unclear. Trimming shortened V by 3 bases and J by 4 bases, and 18 bases separated the two germline ends. The CDR3 contains 16 residues. Germline loops: CDR1 SNHLY, CDR2 FYNNEI. The CDR3 coding sequence is TGTGCCAGCAGTGATGGTGTGAGTTTACGTGGCTATGGCTACACCTTC. Translating gives CASSDGVSLRGYGYTF.

This clonotype occurred a few times. The CDR3 here is CASSPGRSSGANVLTF. The CDR3 nucleotides read TGTGCCAGCAGTCCGGGACGGAGCTCTGGGGCCAACGTCCTGACTTTC. The rearrangement joins TRBV28 to TRBJ2-6, with D possibly called TRBD1 or TRBD2 (5 bases each). CDR3 length: 16 amino acids. Germline loops: CDR1 MDHEN, CDR2 SYDVKM. The germline V and J ends were trimmed by 5 bases and 0 bases, with 11 bases remaining between them.

This clonotype was picked up many times. The V call is TRBV7-9, the J call TRBJ1-5, with D possibly TRBD1 on 5 matching bases. The length of the CDR3 is 15 residues. Trimming took 5 bases from V and 1 from J, leaving 12 bases between them. Germline V gene lookup returns CDR1 SEHNR and CDR2 FQNEAQ (reference sequence). The CDR3 reads CASSPGLGSNQPQHF. In DNA form, the CDR3 reads TGTGCCAGCAGCCCGGGGCTAGGCAGCAATCAGCCCCAGCATTTT.

This clonotype was counted at least ten times. The chain carries TRBV5-1 and TRBJ2-5; the match to TRBD1 covers 7 bases. Germline values: CDR1 SGHRS, CDR2 YFSETQ. This CDR3 comprises 13 residues. The V segment lost 3 bases and the J segment 5 bases; nucleotides outside the gene matches: 4. As DNA, the CDR3 is TGCGCCAGCAGCTGGGACAGTCCGGAGACCCAGTACTTC. Its translation is CASSWDSPETQYF. Complete variable domain (other parts from reference TRBV5-1 and TRBJ2-5): KAGVTQTPRYLIKTRGQQVTLSCSPISGHRSVSWYQQTPGQGLQFLFEYFSETQRNKGNFPGRFSGRQFSNSRSEMNVSTLELGDSALYLCASSWDSPETQYFGPGTRLLVL.

This clonotype has at least ten counts. V gene TRBV20-1 combines with J gene TRBJ2-7; possible D gene TRBD2, 5 bases. Germline V gives CDR1 DFQATT, CDR2 SNEGSKA (reference sequence). The ends were cut back, 0 bases at V and 6 bases at J, with 15 bases in the middle. The CDR3 sequence is 14 residues long. The CDR3: CSARDYRGLSEQYF. CDR3 nucleotides: TGCAGTGCTAGAGATTATCGAGGGTTAAGCGAGCAGTACTTC.

Many counts were recorded for this clonotype. This chain links TRBV27 with TRBJ1-1; the D gene is possibly TRBD1 (6 bases). Trimming left V 5 bases short and J 4 bases short, with 11 bases between. The germline V gene encodes CDR1 MNHEY and CDR2 SMNVEV (reference sequence). The CDR3 covers 13 residues. The CDR3 reads CASSPGVTTEAFF. The CDR3 nucleotides read TGTGCCAGCAGTCCAGGGGTAACCACTGAAGCTTTCTTT.

The table lists this clonotype with many counts. The chain is built from TRBV19 and TRBJ2-5, with TRBD2 matching 10 bases. The V gene's germline CDR1 is LNHDA and CDR2 SQIVND (reference sequence). Trimming took 5 bases from V and 0 from J; bases not matched to a gene: 3. The CDR3 is made up of 15 amino acids. This CDR3 reads CASSGSGRDQETQYF. The CDR3 nucleotides read TGTGCCAGTAGTGGGAGCGGGAGGGACCAAGAGACCCAGTACTTC. The variable domain in full, with the rest retrieved from reference TRBV19 and TRBJ2-5, is DGGITQSPKYLFRKEGQNVTLSCEQNLNHDAMYWYRQDPGQGLRLIYYSQIVNDFQKGDIAEGYSVSREKKESFPLTVTSAQKNPTAFYLCASSGSGRDQETQYFGPGTRLLVL.

Note on this clonotype: The junction departs from germline at one end; a sequencing error may be responsible. The chain recombines TRBV12-5 with TRBJ1-5; D unclear. The CDR3 has 16 residues. Germline-derived CDR1 and CDR2 are LGHNT and FRNRAP. The chain's CDR3 is CASGLVKADGYSPRHF. DNA for the CDR3: TGTGCTAGTGGTTTGGTAAAGGCGGATGGGTATTCGCCCCGGCATTTT.

This clonotype was recorded many times. J is TRBJ1-1 and V is TRBV9; no clear D. From germline, CDR1 is SGDLS and CDR2 YYNGEE. This CDR3 comprises 14 residues. V gave up 0 bases and J gave up 3 bases, with 9 bases separating them. As DNA, the CDR3 is TGTGCCAGCAGCGTAGGTCGTTCACACACTGAAGCTTTCTTT. It translates to CASSVGRSHTEAFF.

There are many counts of this clonotype. V is TRBV11-2 and J is TRBJ2-3; D may be TRBD1 (5 bases). V dropped 5 bases and J dropped 11 bases, with 17 bases sitting between them. Germline loops: CDR1 SGHAT, CDR2 FQNNGV. The CDR3 spans 13 residues. The CDR3 DNA reads as TGTGCCAGCAGCGTGGGGCCCATGTTGGGGCAGTATTTT. Its protein product is CASSVGPMLGQYF. The full variable domain, in which reference TRBV11-2 and TRBJ2-3 provide the parts outside the CDR3, is EAGVAQSPRYKIIEKRQSVAFWCNPISGHATLYWYQQILGQGPKLLIQFQNNGVVDDSQLPKDRFSAERLKGVDSTLKIQPAKLEDSAVYLCASSVGPMLGQYFGPGTRLTVL.

Note on this clonotype: A much bigger clone sits one base away, suggesting this may be a read error. The rearrangement joins TRBV6-1 to TRBJ1-1, with D perhaps TRBD1 (5 bases). Germline-derived CDR1 and CDR2 are MNHNS and SASEGT. The CDR3 has 13 residues. V was shortened by 5 bases and J by 1 base, with 8 bases between the two germline ends. The DNA of the CDR3 is TGTGCCAGCAGTAAAGGGGCGAACACTGAAGCTTTCTTT. The encoded protein is CASSKGANTEAFF.

About this clonotype itself: A read error is possible here, since a much larger clone lies one base away. CDR3 loop: CASGVGGNSPNQPQHF. For the CDR3, the DNA is TGTGCCAGCGGCGTAGGGGGAAACTCCCCCAATCAGCCCCAGCATTTT. The V and J genes are TRBV9 and TRBJ1-5; perhaps TRBD1 as D (6 bases). The CDR3 length is 16 residues. The germline gives CDR1 SGDLS, CDR2 YYNGEE. The whole variable domain, remainder taken from reference TRBV9 and TRBJ1-5, is DSGVTQTPKHLITATGQRVTLRCSPRSGDLSVYWYQQSLDQGLQFLIQYYNGEERAKGNILERFSAQQFPDLHSELNLSSLELGDSALYFCASGVGGNSPNQPQHFGDGTRLSIL.

This clonotype was seen many times. This chain links TRBV9 with TRBJ2-4, with D hard to call. Per the germline V gene, CDR1 is SGDLS and CDR2 is YYNGEE. The CDR3 loop spans 14 amino acids. Between the trimmed V and J ends, which lost 5 bases and 8 bases, there was a span of 17 bases. In DNA, the CDR3 is TGTGCCAGCAGTTTAGGAACAAGGTGGGACATTCAGTACTTC. Its protein product is CASSLGTRWDIQYF.

Remarks on this clonotype: A much larger clonotype is one base distant, so this may be a read error. The V and J genes are TRBV7-2 and TRBJ1-5; TRBD1 agrees at 7 bases. Looked up from germline, CDR1 is SGHTA and CDR2 is FQGNSA. The CDR3 has 17 residues. V shed 5 bases and J 0 bases; nucleotides not matched to a gene: 10. In DNA form, the CDR3 reads TGTGCCAGCAGCCTTCAGGGGACAGAATATAGCAATCAGCCCCAGCATTTT. Protein sequence: CASSLQGTEYSNQPQHF.

This clonotype has just a few counts. This chain links TRBV27 with TRBJ2-7; D perhaps matches TRBD1 (6 bases). Germline values: CDR1 MNHEY, CDR2 SMNVEV (reference sequence). Trimming removed 1 base at V and 4 bases at J, with 11 bases between. CDR3 length: 14 amino acids. CDR3: CASSLFGGGYEQYF. The CDR3 DNA reads TGTGCCAGCAGTTTATTTGGGGGCGGATACGAGCAGTACTTC.

This clonotype appeared a few times. The chain uses TRBV28 and TRBJ2-7; D is perhaps TRBD2 (5 bases). This CDR3 has 14 residues. The germline V gene encodes CDR1 MDHEN and CDR2 SYDVKM. The ends were cut back, 3 bases at V and 2 bases at J, with 11 bases in the middle. CDR3 in amino acids: CASSFGLTAYEQYF. CDR3 nucleotides: TGTGCCAGCAGTTTCGGACTTACTGCCTACGAGCAGTACTTC.

This clonotype was counted many times. The J gene is TRBJ1-1, the V gene TRBV9; D is perhaps TRBD1 (5 bases). The CDR3 length is 17 residues. V lost 0 bases and J 3 bases, leaving 18 bases between the germline ends. Germline CDR1 and CDR2: SGDLS and YYNGEE. The CDR3 reads CASSVGSPGIGDTEAFF. In nucleotides, the CDR3 is TGTGCCAGCAGCGTAGGTTCCCCTGGGATAGGGGACACTGAAGCTTTCTTT.

The sample holds many counts of this clonotype. The CDR3 protein is CASSPTASGSSYEQYF. The CDR3 region has the DNA TGCGCCAGCAGCCCGACCGCTAGCGGGAGCTCCTACGAGCAGTACTTC. This chain connects TRBV4-3 to TRBJ2-7; TRBD2 aligns across 10 bases. The CDR3 runs 16 residues. From germline, CDR1 is LGHNA and CDR2 YSLEER. V was pared by 4 bases and J by 0 bases, with 6 bases of the junction left unmatched.

This clonotype has a count of ten or more. This rearrangement joins TRBV7-9 to TRBJ2-7; 9 bases agree with TRBD2. CDR3 length: 15 residues. The germline gives CDR1 SEHNR, CDR2 FQNEAQ (reference sequence). V lost 4 bases to trimming and J lost 4 bases; unmatched junction nucleotides: 8. The CDR3 nucleotides are TGTGCCAGCAGCTCGCCGGGACTAGCAGCGTACGAGCAGTACTTC. As protein: CASSSPGLAAYEQYF.

The gene calls are TRBV7-9 and TRBJ1-1; D gene unclear. Between the trimmed V and J ends, which lost 6 bases and 1 base, there was a span of 15 bases. The V gene's germline CDR1 is SEHNR and CDR2 FQNEAQ (reference sequence). This CDR3 spans 15 amino acids. The CDR3 protein is CASSGEESANTEAFF. The CDR3 DNA sequence: TGTGCCAGCAGTGGGGAAGAGTCGGCGAACACTGAAGCTTTCTTT.

About this clonotype: This clone may be a read error of a much larger clone one base away. The J gene is TRBJ2-3, the V gene TRBV19, with a weak D call TRBD1 (6 bases). This CDR3 region has 14 residues. Trimming shortened V by 4 bases and J by 2 bases, and 10 bases separated the two germline ends. The germline V gene encodes CDR1 LNHDA and CDR2 SQIVND (reference sequence). This CDR3 is CASSRWGLTDTQYF. The CDR3 DNA follows: TGTGCCAGTAGTAGGTGGGGGCTCACAGATACGCAGTATTTT.

About this clonotype: This may come from a read error, since a much larger clone is one base off. The chain employs TRBV20-1 and TRBJ2-5; unclear D gene. V was trimmed by 4 bases and J by 5 bases, leaving 17 bases between them. CDR1 is DFQATT and CDR2 is SNEGSKA in the germline V gene (reference sequence). The CDR3 runs to 14 residues. The CDR3 DNA reads TGCAGTGCTAAAGGCCCCTCGATCTTGGAGACCCAGTACTTC. This translates into CSAKGPSILETQYF.

Many counts were recorded for this clonotype. The gene calls are TRBV7-9 and TRBJ2-1, with 8 bases identical to TRBD1. Germline lookup yields CDR1 SEHNR and CDR2 FQNEAQ (reference sequence). After removal of 0 bases from V and 7 bases from J, the junction contained 5 bases not matched to a gene. The CDR3 consists of 15 residues. CDR3 protein: CASSLAQGAGNEQFF. In nucleotides, the CDR3 is TGTGCCAGCAGCTTAGCCCAGGGGGCCGGGAATGAGCAGTTCTTC.

Only a few counts were recorded for this clonotype. The chain couples TRBV18 to TRBJ2-7; D tentatively reads TRBD1 or TRBD2 (5 bases each). This CDR3 has 16 amino acids. In germline, CDR1 is KGHSH, CDR2 LQKENI. The ends were cut back, 3 bases at V and 2 bases at J, with 17 bases in the middle. For the CDR3, the DNA is TGTGCCAGCTCACCTGGGCTCGGGACCGAAACCTACGAGCAGTACTTC. Its translation: CASSPGLGTETYEQYF.